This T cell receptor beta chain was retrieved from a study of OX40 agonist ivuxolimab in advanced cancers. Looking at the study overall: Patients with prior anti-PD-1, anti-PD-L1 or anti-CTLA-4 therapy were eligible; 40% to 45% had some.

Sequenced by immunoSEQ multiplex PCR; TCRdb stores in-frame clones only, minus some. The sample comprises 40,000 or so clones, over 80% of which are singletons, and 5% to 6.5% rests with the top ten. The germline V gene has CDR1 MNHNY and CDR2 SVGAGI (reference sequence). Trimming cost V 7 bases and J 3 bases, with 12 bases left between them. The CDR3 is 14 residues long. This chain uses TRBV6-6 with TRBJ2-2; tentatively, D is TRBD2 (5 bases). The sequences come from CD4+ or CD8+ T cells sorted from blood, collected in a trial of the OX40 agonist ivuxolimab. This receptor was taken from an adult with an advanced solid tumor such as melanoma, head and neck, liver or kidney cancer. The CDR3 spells CASTGETDTGELFF. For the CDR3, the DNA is TGTGCCAGCACCGGGGAAACTGACACCGGGGAGCTGTTTTTT.